Following are 9 T cell receptor beta chains from one sample sequenced in a study of response to subunit inactivated influenza vaccine. A single record per CDR3 protein comes from TCRdb applying MiXCR to the RT-PCR reads. The repertoire includes 700,000 to 800,000 distinct CDR3 sequences, less than 20% of them detected once, and approximately 11% sits in the top ten. Sequencing was performed on PBMCs from blood, taken roughly 5 days after vaccination. These receptors all stem from a man aged 50 or older who received an inactivated influenza vaccine.

J is TRBJ2-7 and V is TRBV18; 10 nucleotides line up with TRBD2. The junction had 3 bases not matched to a gene; V was cut back by 2 bases and J by 5 bases. The CDR3 totals 14 residues. Germline CDR1 is KGHSH and CDR2 is LQKENI. The CDR3 is CASSPASGSDEQYF. CDR3 in DNA: TGTGCCAGCTCACCAGCTAGCGGGAGCGACGAGCAGTACTTC.

This clonotype showed up just a few times. This rearrangement joins TRBV28 to TRBJ2-7; 9 positions match TRBD2. The CDR3 consists of 13 residues. J lost 3 bases, V lost 8 bases, and 5 bases had no gene match. The germline gives CDR1 MDHEN, CDR2 SYDVKM. CDR3 sequence (DNA): TGTGCCAGCGTTACTAGCGGGCACTACGAGCAGTACTTC. It is translated as CASVTSGHYEQYF.

This clonotype came up a few times. A junction boundary mismatches the germline segment, possibly from a read error. The genes are TRBV20-1 and TRBJ2-3; D is possibly TRBD2 (5 bases). From germline, CDR1 is DFQATT and CDR2 SNEGSKA (reference sequence). The CDR3 spans 13 residues. This CDR3 reads CSARGSGIDTQYF. Written as DNA, the CDR3 is TGCAGTGCCAGAGGGTCGGGGATAGATACGCAGTATTTT.

This clonotype was seen ten or more times. The chain links TRBV7-2 to TRBJ2-7; D may be TRBD2 (5 bases). CDR1 is SGHTA, CDR2 FQGNSA, per germline. CDR3 length: 14 residues. Trimming stripped 5 bases from V and 2 bases from J, with 13 bases between. The CDR3 DNA reads TGTGCCAGCAGCCCCAGGACTGGTACCTACGAGCAGTACTTC. Translation: CASSPRTGTYEQYF. The full variable domain, with the rest looked up from reference TRBV7-2 and TRBJ2-7, is GAGVSQSPSNKVTEKGKDVELRCDPISGHTALYWYRQSLGQGLEFLIYFQGNSAPDKSGLPSDRFSAERTGGSVSTLTIQRTQQEDSAVYLCASSPRTGTYEQYFGPGTRLTVT.

V is TRBV29-1 and J is TRBJ1-3; a weak D match, TRBD1 (5 bases). V was pared by 1 base and J by 4 bases, with 8 bases between. The CDR3 covers 13 residues. Per the germline V gene, CDR1 is SQVTM and CDR2 is ANQGSEA. The CDR3 loop is CSVEGGAGNTIYF. Here the CDR3 DNA reads TGCAGCGTTGAAGGGGGCGCAGGAAACACCATATATTTT.

In its sample, this clonotype was seen a few times. J is TRBJ2-3 and V is TRBV29-1, with D tentatively TRBD2 (5 bases). Germline V lookup: CDR1 SQVTM, CDR2 ANQGSEA. CDR3 length: 14 amino acids. V lost 6 bases, J lost 2 bases, and 15 bases lay in between. CDR3 in DNA: TGCAGCGTGGATGAGGGTTCGAACACAGATACGCAGTATTTT. It yields the protein CSVDEGSNTDTQYF.

V usage is TRBV15 and J usage is TRBJ1-6, with D unclear. CDR1 is LNHNV, CDR2 YYDKDF, per germline (reference sequence). The CDR3 runs to 13 residues. Trimming pared 3 bases from V and 7 bases from J, leaving 7 bases between. In DNA, the CDR3 is TGTGCCACCAGCAGCGGGCGAAATTCACCCCTCCACTTT. Protein sequence: CATSSGRNSPLHF.

The V and J genes are TRBV19 and TRBJ2-3; 12 positions agree with TRBD1. This CDR3 is 16 amino acids long. Losses at the gene ends were 4 bases for V and 4 bases for J; bases not matched to a gene: 6. Germline values: CDR1 LNHDA, CDR2 SQIVND (reference sequence). In DNA, the CDR3 is TGTGCCAGTAGTAGGGACAGGGGGCCCACCGCAGATACGCAGTATTTT. This encodes CASSRDRGPTADTQYF.

The chain has TRBV10-3 and TRBJ1-5; 7 nucleotides align to TRBD1. Germline CDR1 ENHRY, CDR2 SYGVKD. The CDR3 runs to 16 residues. V lost 2 bases and J lost 2; bases outside the gene matches: 6. The CDR3 DNA follows: TGTGCCATCAGTGAGACGCAGGGGGTCGGCAATCAGCCCCAGCATTTT. Its translation is CAISETQGVGNQPQHF.